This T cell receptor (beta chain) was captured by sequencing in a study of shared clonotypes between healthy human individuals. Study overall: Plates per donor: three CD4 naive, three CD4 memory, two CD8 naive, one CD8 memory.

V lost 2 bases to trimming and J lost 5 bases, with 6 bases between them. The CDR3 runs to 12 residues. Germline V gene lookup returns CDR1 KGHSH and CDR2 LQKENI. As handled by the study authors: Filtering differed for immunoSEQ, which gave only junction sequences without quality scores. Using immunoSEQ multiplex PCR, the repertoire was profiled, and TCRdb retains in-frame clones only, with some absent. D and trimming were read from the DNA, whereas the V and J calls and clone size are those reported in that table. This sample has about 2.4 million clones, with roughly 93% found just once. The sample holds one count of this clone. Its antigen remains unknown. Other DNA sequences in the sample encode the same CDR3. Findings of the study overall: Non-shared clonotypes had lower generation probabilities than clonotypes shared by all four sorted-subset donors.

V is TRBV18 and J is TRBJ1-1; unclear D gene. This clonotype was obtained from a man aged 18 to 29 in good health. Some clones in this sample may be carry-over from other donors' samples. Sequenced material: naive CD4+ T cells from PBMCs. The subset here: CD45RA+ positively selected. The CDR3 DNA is TGTGCCAGCTCACCAGTTAGAACTGAAGCTTTCTTT. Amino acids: CASSPVRTEAFF.